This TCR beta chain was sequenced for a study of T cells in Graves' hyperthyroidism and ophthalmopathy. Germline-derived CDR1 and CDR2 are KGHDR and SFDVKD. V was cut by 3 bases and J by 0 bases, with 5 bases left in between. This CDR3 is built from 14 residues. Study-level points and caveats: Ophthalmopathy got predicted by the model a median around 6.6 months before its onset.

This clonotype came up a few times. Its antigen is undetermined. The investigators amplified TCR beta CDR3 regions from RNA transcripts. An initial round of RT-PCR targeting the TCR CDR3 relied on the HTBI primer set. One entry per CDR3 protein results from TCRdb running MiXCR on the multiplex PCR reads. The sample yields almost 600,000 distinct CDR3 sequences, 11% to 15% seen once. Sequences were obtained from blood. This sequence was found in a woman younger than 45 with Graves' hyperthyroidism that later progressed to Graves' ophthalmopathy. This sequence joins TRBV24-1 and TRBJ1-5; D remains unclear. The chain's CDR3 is CATSDMYSNQPQHF. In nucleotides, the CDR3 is TGTGCCACCAGTGATATGTATAGCAATCAGCCCCAGCATTTT.